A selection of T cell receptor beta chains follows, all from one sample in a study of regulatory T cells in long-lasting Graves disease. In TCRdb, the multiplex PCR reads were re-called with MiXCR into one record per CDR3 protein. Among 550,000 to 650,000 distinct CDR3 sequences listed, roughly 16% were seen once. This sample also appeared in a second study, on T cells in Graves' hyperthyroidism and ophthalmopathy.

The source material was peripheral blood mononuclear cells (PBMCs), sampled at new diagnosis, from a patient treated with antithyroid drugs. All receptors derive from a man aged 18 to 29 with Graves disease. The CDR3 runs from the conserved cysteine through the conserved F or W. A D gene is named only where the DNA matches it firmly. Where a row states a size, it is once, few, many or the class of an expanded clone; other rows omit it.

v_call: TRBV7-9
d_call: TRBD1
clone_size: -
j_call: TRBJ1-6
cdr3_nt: TGTGCCAGCAGCTTAGATCGCGTCAGGGGGACTTCACCCCTCCACTTT
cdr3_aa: CASSLDRVRGTSPLHF

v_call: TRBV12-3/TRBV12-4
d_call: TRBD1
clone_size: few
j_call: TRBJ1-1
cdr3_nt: TGTGCCAGCAGCCAACTACCGACAGGGATGAACACTGAAGCTTTCTTT
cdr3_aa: CASSQLPTGMNTEAFF

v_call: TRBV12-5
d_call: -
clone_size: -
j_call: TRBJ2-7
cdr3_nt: TGTGCTAGTGGTTTCGGGCTCGAGCAGTACTTC
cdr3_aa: CASGFGLEQYF

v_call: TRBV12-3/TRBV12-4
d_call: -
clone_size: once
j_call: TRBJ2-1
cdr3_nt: TGTGCCAGCAGTCAAGACCTTCTACATAGCTCCTACAATGAGCAGTTCTTC
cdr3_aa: CASSQDLLHSSYNEQFF

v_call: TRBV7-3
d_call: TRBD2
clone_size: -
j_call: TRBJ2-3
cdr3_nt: TGTGCCAGCAGCTTAGTCGGCGGCGGGACTAGCACATATACGCAGTATTTT
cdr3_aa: CASSLVGGGTSTYTQYF

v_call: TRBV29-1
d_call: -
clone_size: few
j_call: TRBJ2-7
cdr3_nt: TGCAGCGTTAGTCCGGGACCCAACGCAGTTGAGCAGTACTTC
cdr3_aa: CSVSPGPNAVEQYF

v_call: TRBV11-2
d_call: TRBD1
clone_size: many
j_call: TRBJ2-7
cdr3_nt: TGTGCCAGCAGCTTCGGGACAGAGTCCTACGAGCAGTACTTC
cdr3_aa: CASSFGTESYEQYF

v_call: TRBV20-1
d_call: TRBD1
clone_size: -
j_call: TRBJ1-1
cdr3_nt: TGCAGTGTTACGACAGGGATGTCTCGAGCTTTCTTT
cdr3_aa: CSVTTGMSRAFF

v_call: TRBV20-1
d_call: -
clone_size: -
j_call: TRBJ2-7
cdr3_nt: TGCAGTGCCCCCCCAACGAGAAGCTCCTACGAGCAGTACTTC
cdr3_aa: CSAPPTRSSYEQYF

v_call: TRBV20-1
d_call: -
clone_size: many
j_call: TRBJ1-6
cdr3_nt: TGCAGTGCTAGTCGGACCCAAAACAACCTTTCACCCCTCCACTTT
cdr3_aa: CSASRTQNNLSPLHF

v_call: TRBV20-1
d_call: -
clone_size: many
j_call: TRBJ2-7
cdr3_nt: TGCAGTGCTCCAGTCAAATTCTACGAGCAGTACTTC
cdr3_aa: CSAPVKFYEQYF

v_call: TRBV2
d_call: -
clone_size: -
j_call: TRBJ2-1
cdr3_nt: TGTGCCAGCAGAACTATCCGGGACTTTCCCCGGAATGAGCAGTTCTTC
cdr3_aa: CASRTIRDFPRNEQFF

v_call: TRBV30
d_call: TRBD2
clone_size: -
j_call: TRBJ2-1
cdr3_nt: TGTGCCTGGAGTGTACGGGGGAGGGGCCGTCGGAATGAGCGGTTCTTC
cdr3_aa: CAWSVRGRGRRNERFF

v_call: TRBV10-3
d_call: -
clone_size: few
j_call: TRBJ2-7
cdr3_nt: TGTGCCATCAGTGAGTCGGGAGCCTACGAGCAGTACTTC
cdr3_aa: CAISESGAYEQYF

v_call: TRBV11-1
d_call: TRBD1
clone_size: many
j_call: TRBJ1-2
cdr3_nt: TGTGCCAGCAGCATACTCCCGGACAGGGAAGATGGCTACACCTTC
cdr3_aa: CASSILPDREDGYTF

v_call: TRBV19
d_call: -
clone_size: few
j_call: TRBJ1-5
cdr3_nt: TGTGCCAGTAGTATCTTCCGGAATAGCAATCAGCCCCAGCATTTT
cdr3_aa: CASSIFRNSNQPQHF